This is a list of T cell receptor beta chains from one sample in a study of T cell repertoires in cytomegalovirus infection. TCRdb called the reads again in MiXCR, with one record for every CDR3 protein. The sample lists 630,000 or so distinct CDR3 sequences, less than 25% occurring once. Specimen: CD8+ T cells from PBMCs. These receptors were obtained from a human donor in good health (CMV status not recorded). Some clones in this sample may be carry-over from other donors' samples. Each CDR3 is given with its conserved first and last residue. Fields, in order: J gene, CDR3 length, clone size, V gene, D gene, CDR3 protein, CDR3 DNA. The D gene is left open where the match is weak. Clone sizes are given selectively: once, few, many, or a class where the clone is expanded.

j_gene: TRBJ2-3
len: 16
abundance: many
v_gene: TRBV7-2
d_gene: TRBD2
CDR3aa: CASSLGPSGGTDTQYF
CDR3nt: TGTGCCAGCAGCTTAGGTCCTAGCGGGGGAACAGATACGCAGTATTTT

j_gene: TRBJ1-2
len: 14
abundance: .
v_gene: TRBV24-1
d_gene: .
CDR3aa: CATSERTVNYGYTF
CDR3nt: TGTGCCACCAGTGAACGGACAGTCAACTATGGCTACACCTTC

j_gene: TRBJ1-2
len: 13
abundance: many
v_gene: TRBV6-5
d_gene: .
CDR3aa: CASSYSRFYGYTF
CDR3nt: TGTGCCAGCAGTTACTCCAGGTTTTATGGCTACACCTTC

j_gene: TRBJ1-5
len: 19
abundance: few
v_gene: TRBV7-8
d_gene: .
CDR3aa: CASSLFGIGGHILNQPQHF
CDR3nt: TGTGCCAGCAGCTTATTCGGGATCGGGGGACACATATTAAATCAGCCCCAGCATTTT

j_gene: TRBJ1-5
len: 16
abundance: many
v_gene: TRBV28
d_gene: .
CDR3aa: CASSFRSGLGIMPQHF
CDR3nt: TGTGCCAGCAGTTTTAGGTCGGGCTTAGGGATTATGCCCCAGCATTTT

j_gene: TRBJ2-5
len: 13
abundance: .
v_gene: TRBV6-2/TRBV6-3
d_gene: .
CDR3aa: CASSYGAQETQYF
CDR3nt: TGTGCCAGCAGTTATGGGGCTCAAGAGACCCAGTACTTC

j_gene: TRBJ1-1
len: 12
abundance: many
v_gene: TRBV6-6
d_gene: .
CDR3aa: CASSFQGTEAFF
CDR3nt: TGTGCCAGCAGTTTCCAGGGAACTGAAGCTTTCTTT

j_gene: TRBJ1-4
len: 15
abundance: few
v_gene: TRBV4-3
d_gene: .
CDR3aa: CASSQDGPSGEKLFF
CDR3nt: TGCGCCAGCAGCCAAGATGGGCCGAGTGGAGAAAAACTGTTTTTT

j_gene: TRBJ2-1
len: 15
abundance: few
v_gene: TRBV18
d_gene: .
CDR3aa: CASSPRRGPDNEQFF
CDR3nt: TGTGCCAGCTCACCGAGGAGGGGGCCGGACAATGAGCAGTTCTTC

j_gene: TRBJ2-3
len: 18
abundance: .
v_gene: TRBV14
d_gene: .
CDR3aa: CASSQELVWASLTDTQYF
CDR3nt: TGTGCCAGCAGCCAAGAATTAGTATGGGCCTCCCTCACAGATACGCAGTATTTT

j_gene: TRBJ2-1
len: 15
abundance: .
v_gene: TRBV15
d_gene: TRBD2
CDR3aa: CATRSRGGQYNEQFF
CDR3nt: TGTGCCACCAGGTCGCGGGGGGGTCAGTACAATGAGCAGTTCTTC

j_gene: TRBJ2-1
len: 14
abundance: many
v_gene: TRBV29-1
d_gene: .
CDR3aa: CSVAAGGDYNEQFF
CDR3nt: TGCAGCGTTGCCGCCGGGGGAGATTACAATGAGCAGTTCTTC

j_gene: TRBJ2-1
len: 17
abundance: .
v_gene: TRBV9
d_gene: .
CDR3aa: CASSVAPEGLAYNEQFF
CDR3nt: TGTGCCAGCAGCGTGGCCCCGGAGGGGCTGGCCTACAATGAGCAGTTCTTC

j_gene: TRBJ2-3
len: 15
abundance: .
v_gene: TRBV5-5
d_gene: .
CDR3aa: CASSLGNSVVDTQYF
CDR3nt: TGTGCCAGCAGCTTGGGGAACTCGGTGGTAGATACGCAGTATTTT

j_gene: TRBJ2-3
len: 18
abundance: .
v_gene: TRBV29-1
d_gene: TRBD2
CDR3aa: CSVEWPLRLAVSTDAQYF
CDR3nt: TGCAGCGTTGAATGGCCTCTCCGACTAGCGGTTAGCACAGATGCGCAGTATTTT

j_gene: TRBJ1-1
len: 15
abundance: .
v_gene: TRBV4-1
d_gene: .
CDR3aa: CASSQVSQMNTEAFF
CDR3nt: TGCGCCAGCAGCCAAGTCTCTCAGATGAACACTGAAGCTTTCTTT

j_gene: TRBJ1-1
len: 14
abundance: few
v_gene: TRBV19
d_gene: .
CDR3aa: CASSMVGPNTEAFF
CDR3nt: TGTGCCAGTAGTATGGTAGGGCCCAACACTGAAGCTTTCTTT

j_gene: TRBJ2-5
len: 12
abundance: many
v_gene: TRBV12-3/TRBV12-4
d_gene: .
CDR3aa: CASSPGGETQYF
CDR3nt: TGTGCCAGCAGCCCGGGCGGGGAGACCCAGTACTTC

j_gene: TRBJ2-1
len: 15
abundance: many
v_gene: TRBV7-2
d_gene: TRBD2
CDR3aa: CASSPTSGGAAEQFF
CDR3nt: TGTGCCAGCAGCCCCACTAGCGGGGGGGCGGCTGAGCAGTTCTTC

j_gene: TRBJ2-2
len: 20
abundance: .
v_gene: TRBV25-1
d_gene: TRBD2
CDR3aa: CASSEWVIGTSGGAGGELFF
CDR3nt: TGTGCCAGCAGTGAATGGGTTATAGGGACTAGCGGGGGGGCCGGCGGGGAGCTGTTTTTT

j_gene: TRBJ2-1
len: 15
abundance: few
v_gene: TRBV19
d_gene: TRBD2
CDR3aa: CASSIASGGHNEQFF
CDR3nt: TGTGCCAGTAGTATAGCCAGCGGGGGCCACAATGAGCAGTTCTTC

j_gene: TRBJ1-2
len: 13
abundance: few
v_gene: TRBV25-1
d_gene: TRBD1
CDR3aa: CAISGTGVRGYTF
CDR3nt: TGTGCCATCTCGGGGACAGGGGTCCGCGGCTACACCTTC

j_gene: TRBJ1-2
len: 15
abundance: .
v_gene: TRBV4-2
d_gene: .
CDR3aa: CASSQEREGDYGYTF
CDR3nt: TGTGCCAGCAGCCAAGAAAGAGAGGGGGATTATGGCTACACCTTC